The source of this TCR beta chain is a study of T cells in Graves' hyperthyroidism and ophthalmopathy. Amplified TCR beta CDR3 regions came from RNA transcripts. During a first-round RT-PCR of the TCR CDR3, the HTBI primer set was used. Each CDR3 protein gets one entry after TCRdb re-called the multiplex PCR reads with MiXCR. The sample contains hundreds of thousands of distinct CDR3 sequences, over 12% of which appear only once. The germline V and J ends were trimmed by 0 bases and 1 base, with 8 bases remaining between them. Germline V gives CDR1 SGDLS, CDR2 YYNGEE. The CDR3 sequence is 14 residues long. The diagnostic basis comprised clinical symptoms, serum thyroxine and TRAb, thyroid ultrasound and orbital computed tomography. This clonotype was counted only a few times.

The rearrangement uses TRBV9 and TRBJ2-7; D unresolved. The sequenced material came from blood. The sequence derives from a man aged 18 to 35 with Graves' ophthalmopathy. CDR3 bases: TGTGCCAGCAGCGTAGCTCTGGCTTCCTACGAGCAGTACTTC. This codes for CASSVALASYEQYF.